This TCR beta chain was sequenced in a study of response to subunit inactivated influenza vaccine. Study results and caveats: Only a handful of new T cells, the authors suggested, are recruited with each seasonal influenza vaccination.

TCRdb ran MiXCR on the RT-PCR reads and lists one entry per CDR3 protein. The sample consists of over 150,000 distinct CDR3 sequences, around 10% of them appearing once. As concerns this clonotype: Antigen specificity is unknown.

Between the trimmed V and J ends, which lost 0 bases and 5 bases, there was a span of 11 bases. Germline V gene lookup returns CDR1 LGHNA and CDR2 YSLEER. The length of the CDR3 is 15 residues. Material: CD8+ T cells sorted from PBMCs, obtained around 25 months after vaccination. This chain joins TRBV4-3 and TRBJ2-1; D may be TRBD1 or TRBD2 (6 bases each). The clonotype was recovered from a man aged 45-69 years who received an inactivated influenza vaccine. CDR3 loop: CASSQDGGQNNEQFF. CDR3 coding DNA: TGCGCCAGCAGCCAAGACGGGGGACAAAACAATGAGCAGTTCTTC.